The clone carrying this T cell receptor beta chain was detected many times. Its specificity is not known. A single record per CDR3 protein comes from TCRdb applying MiXCR to the RACE reads. The sample lists 300,000 to 450,000 distinct CDR3 sequences; 4% to 6% were seen once. These data belong to a study of human T cells and chemical hapten exposure. The study, taken as a whole, reports: Unchanged with DPC sensitization were TCRs above 1 in 1000 frequency. Each of the donors had alopecia, so their immune responses may not resemble those of healthy people.

The CDR3 contains 16 residues. The germline V and J ends were trimmed by 0 bases and 2 bases, with 8 bases remaining between them. The germline V gene encodes CDR1 LGHNA and CDR2 YSLEER. Time point denoted: pre-sensitization, week 0. Described treatment: therapeutic diphenylcyclopropenone sensitization with weekly scalp DPC. Non-pregnant alopecia patients aged 18 to 70, suitable for DPC therapy. The sample consisted of whole blood, taken in connection with sensitization to the hapten diphenylcyclopropenone (DPC). The receptor's source is a woman aged 45-59 years with alopecia areata. Some clones in this sample may be carry-over from other donors' samples. This chain links TRBV4-3 with TRBJ2-6; TRBD2 is a possible D gene (6 bases). The CDR3 loop is CASSQDAGTGANVLTF. CDR3 bases: TGCGCCAGCAGCCAAGATGCGGGGACTGGGGCCAACGTCCTGACTTTC.